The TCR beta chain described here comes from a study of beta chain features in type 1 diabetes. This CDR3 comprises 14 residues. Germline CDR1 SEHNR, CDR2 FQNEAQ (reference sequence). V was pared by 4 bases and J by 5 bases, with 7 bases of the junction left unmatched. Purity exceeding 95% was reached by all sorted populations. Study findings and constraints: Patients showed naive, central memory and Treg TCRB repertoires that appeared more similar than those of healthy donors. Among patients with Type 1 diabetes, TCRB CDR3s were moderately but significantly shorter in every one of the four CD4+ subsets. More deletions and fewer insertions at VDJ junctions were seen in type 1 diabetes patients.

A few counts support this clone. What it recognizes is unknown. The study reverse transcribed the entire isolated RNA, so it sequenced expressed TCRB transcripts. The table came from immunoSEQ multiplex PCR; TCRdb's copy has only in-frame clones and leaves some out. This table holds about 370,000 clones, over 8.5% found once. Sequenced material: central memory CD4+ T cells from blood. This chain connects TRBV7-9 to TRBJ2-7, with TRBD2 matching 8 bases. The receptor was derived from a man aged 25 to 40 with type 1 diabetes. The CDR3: CASSWSGRIHEQYF. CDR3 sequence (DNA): TGTGCCAGCAGCTGGAGCGGGAGAATCCACGAGCAGTACTTC.